Described below is a single T cell receptor (beta chain) sequence and its context. Its target is unknown. The data belong to a study of OX40 agonist ivuxolimab in advanced cancers. Whole-study context: The dose-escalation group included hepatocellular carcinoma, melanoma, renal cell carcinoma and head and neck cancer. With a range of roughly 23 to 90, age averaged about 58 years, and about 82% were male. The study's findings and limits: Among some nonresponders, normalized T-cell clonal expansion was also low. In CD8+ T cells, expanded clones were on average more numerous than in CD4+.

Trimming at V came to 4 bases and at J to 0 bases, leaving 6 bases not matched to a gene. The length of the CDR3 is 17 residues. CDR1 SGDLS and CDR2 YYNGEE come from the germline V gene. The repertoire was sequenced with immunoSEQ multiplex PCR; TCRdb's copy has only in-frame clones and lacks some. Among 87,000 or so clones, about 85% were seen once, and the ten largest hold about 4.1%. The source of this sequence is an adult with an advanced solid tumor such as melanoma, head and neck, liver or kidney cancer. The input for sequencing was CD4+ or CD8+ T cells sorted from blood, taken in a trial of the OX40 agonist ivuxolimab. The chain recombines TRBV9 with TRBJ1-3; 11 nucleotides agree with TRBD1. CDR3 amino acids: CASSPGTGGPSGNTIYF. CDR3 sequence (DNA): TGTGCCAGCAGCCCTGGGACAGGGGGACCCTCTGGAAACACCATATATTTT. Drawing the rest from reference TRBV9 and TRBJ1-3, the complete variable domain is DSGVTQTPKHLITATGQRVTLRCSPRSGDLSVYWYQQSLDQGLQFLIQYYNGEERAKGNILERFSAQQFPDLHSELNLSSLELGDSALYFCASSPGTGGPSGNTIYFGEGSWLTVV.